The 27 T cell receptor beta chains given below trace back to one sample, sequenced in a study of CD8 T cells in Susac syndrome. Random hexamers were used to reverse transcribe an amount of roughly 0.45 to 1 ug RNA. TCRdb recomputed calls from the immunoSEQ multiplex PCR reads with MiXCR, one row per CDR3 protein. The sample carries roughly 250,000 distinct CDR3 sequences, almost 97% recorded once. Sequencing was performed on CD4+ T cells from PBMCs. These receptors originate from a human donor with Susac syndrome.

The rearrangement uses TRBV30 and TRBJ1-3; D remains unclear. The CDR3 covers 13 residues. Trimming took 1 base from V and 1 from J, leaving 5 bases between them. In germline, CDR1 is GTSNPN, CDR2 SVGIG (reference sequence). The CDR3 is CAWSGGSGNTIYF. The CDR3 nucleotides are TGTGCCTGGAGTGGGGGATCTGGAAACACCATATATTTT.

This clonotype has a single count. This chain links TRBV7-8 with TRBJ2-3, with D unresolved. The CDR3 has 14 amino acids. Germline values: CDR1 SGHVS, CDR2 FQNEAQ. Trimming removed 5 bases at V and 2 bases at J, with 11 bases between. The DNA for the CDR3 is TGTGCCAGCAGCCTCCGGGTCTACACAGATACGCAGTATTTT. It codes for CASSLRVYTDTQYF.

The chain joins TRBV12-3 or TRBV12-4 to TRBJ2-3; D is unclear. The V gene lost 0 bases and the J gene lost 2 bases, with 9 bases spanning the gap. The CDR3 is 15 residues long. CDR3 nucleotides: TGTGCCAGCAGTTTAGCGCTTGGCGCCACAGATACGCAGTATTTT. Residues: CASSLALGATDTQYF.

The V and J genes are TRBV7-8 and TRBJ2-1; D not resolved. The CDR3 is made up of 11 amino acids. Trimming took 5 bases from V and 5 from J, leaving 4 bases between them. The germline CDR1 and CDR2 sequences are SGHVS and FQNEAQ. The CDR3 reads CASSHNNEQFF. CDR3 DNA: TGTGCCAGCAGCCACAACAATGAGCAGTTCTTC.

DNA of the CDR3: TGTGCCAGTAGTCCCCGGACAGGCGGGGCCAACGTCCTGACTTTC. As protein: CASSPRTGGANVLTF. The chain combines TRBV19 with TRBJ2-6; 7 bases are a match to TRBD1. V was clipped by 5 bases and J by 4 bases; unmatched bases: 5. The CDR3 has 15 amino acids. From germline, CDR1 is LNHDA and CDR2 SQIVND (reference sequence). Using reference TRBV19 and TRBJ2-6 for the parts outside the CDR3, the full variable domain is DGGITQSPKYLFRKEGQNVTLSCEQNLNHDAMYWYRQDPGQGLRLIYYSQIVNDFQKGDIAEGYSVSREKKESFPLTVTSAQKNPTAFYLCASSPRTGGANVLTFGAGSRLTVL.

The chain has TRBV4-1 and TRBJ2-1; no definite D call. CDR1 and CDR2 from the germline V gene are MGHRA and YSYEKL. Trimming pared 2 bases from V and 1 base from J, leaving 9 bases between. The CDR3 is 15 amino acids. The CDR3 DNA reads as TGCGCCAGCAGCCAACCGAGTGTTTCCTACAATGAGCAGTTCTTC. Residues: CASSQPSVSYNEQFF.

The rearrangement joins TRBV20-1 to TRBJ2-5; D is unclear. This CDR3 spans 11 amino acids. Between the trimmed V and J ends, which lost 5 bases and 5 bases, there was a span of 9 bases. Germline assignment: CDR1 DFQATT and CDR2 SNEGSKA (reference sequence). In nucleotides, the CDR3 is TGCAGTGCTCATGTAGGCGAGACCCAGTACTTC. Encoded protein: CSAHVGETQYF.

This chain connects TRBV6-1 to TRBJ2-3; the match to TRBD1 covers 8 bases. Germline V gene data show CDR1 as MNHNS and CDR2 as SASEGT. V gave up 0 bases and J gave up 0 bases; unmatched junction bases: 8. The CDR3 runs to 18 residues. CDR3 DNA sequence: TGTGCCAGCAGTGAAGCGAGAGGCAGGGGGCTGAGCACAGATACGCAGTATTTT. This codes for CASSEARGRGLSTDTQYF.

The V gene is TRBV5-6, the J gene TRBJ2-7; D ambiguous. Trimming took off 1 base at V and 0 bases at J, with 8 bases between the two ends. Germline CDR1 is SGHDT and CDR2 is YYEEEE. The CDR3 sequence is 14 residues long. The CDR3 spells CASSLRWSSYEQYF. CDR3 in DNA: TGTGCCAGCAGCTTGCGGTGGAGCTCCTACGAGCAGTACTTC.

The gene calls are TRBV7-8 and TRBJ2-1, with D maybe TRBD2 (6 bases). Per the germline V gene, CDR1 is SGHVS and CDR2 is FQNEAQ. V was trimmed by 5 bases and J by 7 bases, leaving 15 bases between them. The CDR3 totals 14 residues. CDR3 region: CASSQIAEGNEQFF. CDR3 coding DNA: TGTGCCAGCAGCCAAATAGCGGAAGGTAATGAGCAGTTCTTC. Complete variable domain (other parts from reference TRBV7-8 and TRBJ2-1): GAGVSQSPRYKVAKRGQDVALRCDPISGHVSLFWYQQALGQGPEFLTYFQNEAQLDKSGLPSDRFFAERPEGSVSTLKIQRTQQEDSAVYLCASSQIAEGNEQFFGPGTRLTVL.

The chain recombines TRBV5-1 with TRBJ2-3, with 8 bases matching TRBD2. With V trimmed by 4 bases and J by 1 base, 5 bases remained unmatched. Germline lookup yields CDR1 SGHRS and CDR2 YFSETQ. CDR3 size: 15 residues. CDR3 in amino acids: CASSPGLEGTDTQYF. CDR3 bases: TGCGCCAGCAGCCCGGGACTAGAAGGCACAGATACGCAGTATTTT.

This sequence joins TRBV29-1 and TRBJ2-7; TRBD2 matches 9 bases. Germline CDR1 and CDR2: SQVTM and ANQGSEA. The CDR3 is 12 residues long. The CDR3 sequence: CGGGAHSYEQYF. DNA for the CDR3: TGCGGCGGGGGGGCCCACTCCTACGAGCAGTACTTC.

V usage is TRBV20-1 and J usage is TRBJ1-4, with D tentatively TRBD1 (5 bases). Between the trimmed V and J ends, which lost 4 bases and 12 bases, there was a span of 9 bases. The germline V gene has CDR1 DFQATT and CDR2 SNEGSKA (reference sequence). CDR3 length: 10 amino acids. CDR3 residues: CSAMGPQLFF. As DNA, the CDR3 is TGCAGTGCTATGGGGCCCCAACTGTTTTTT.

This chain uses TRBV7-2 with TRBJ1-1; D might be TRBD1 (6 bases). Germline assignment: CDR1 SGHTA and CDR2 FQGNSA. Trimming left V 0 bases short and J 2 bases short, with 13 bases between. The CDR3 has 16 amino acids. The CDR3 nucleotides are TGTGCCAGCAGCTTAGCGGGGGCTTACCCTAACACTGAAGCTTTCTTT. It encodes CASSLAGAYPNTEAFF. Drawing the rest from reference TRBV7-2 and TRBJ1-1, the complete variable domain is GAGVSQSPSNKVTEKGKDVELRCDPISGHTALYWYRQSLGQGLEFLIYFQGNSAPDKSGLPSDRFSAERTGGSVSTLTIQRTQQEDSAVYLCASSLAGAYPNTEAFFGQGTRLTVV.

The chain employs TRBV6-6 and TRBJ1-5; D is unresolved. Trimming took off 8 bases at V and 5 bases at J, with 10 bases between the two ends. The CDR3 is made up of 12 amino acids. Per the germline V gene, CDR1 is MNHNY and CDR2 is SVGAGI (reference sequence). The CDR3 DNA is TGTGCCAGCGGACCCACGGATCAGCCCCAGCATTTT. Translation: CASGPTDQPQHF.

V gene TRBV2 combines with J gene TRBJ2-1, with D possibly TRBD1 on 5 matching bases. Germline values: CDR1 SNHLY, CDR2 FYNNEI. The CDR3 has 15 residues. The V gene lost 6 bases and the J gene lost 4 bases, with 16 bases spanning the gap. CDR3 nucleotide sequence: TGTGCCAGCAGCCCCACGAGACAGTCGTACAATGAGCAGTTCTTC. Encoded protein: CASSPTRQSYNEQFF.

The chain combines TRBV20-1 with TRBJ2-5; 7 nucleotides line up with TRBD2. V dropped 3 bases and J dropped 3; count of bases not matched to a gene: 7. Germline CDR1 reads DFQATT; CDR2 reads SNEGSKA (reference sequence). The CDR3 runs 14 residues. CDR3 protein: CSASLAGVKETQYF. CDR3 nucleotide sequence: TGCAGTGCTAGCTTGGCGGGAGTGAAAGAGACCCAGTACTTC.

The genes are TRBV4-1 and TRBJ2-7, with D perhaps matching TRBD1 or TRBD2 (5 bases each). The CDR3 spans 18 residues. The V gene's germline CDR1 is MGHRA and CDR2 YSYEKL. V lost 3 bases, J lost 5 bases, and 26 bases lay in between. The CDR3 sequence is CASSHREEFKGSGDEQYF. CDR3 sequence (DNA): TGCGCCAGCAGCCACCGAGAGGAGTTTAAGGGGAGCGGTGACGAGCAGTACTTC.

Only one count was recorded for this clonotype. V gene TRBV5-1 combines with J gene TRBJ1-5; the D is unclear. Germline lookup yields CDR1 SGHRS and CDR2 YFSETQ. This CDR3 spans 14 amino acids. The germline V and J ends were trimmed by 0 bases and 7 bases, with 11 bases remaining between them. CDR3 in amino acids: CASSLEGPGQPQHF. DNA for the CDR3: TGCGCCAGCAGCTTGGAGGGCCCTGGGCAGCCCCAGCATTTT.

The chain links TRBV3-1 to TRBJ1-4; TRBD1 matches at 7 bases. The germline V gene has CDR1 LGHDT and CDR2 YNNKEL (reference sequence). The CDR3 covers 19 residues. After removal of 0 bases from V and 0 bases from J, the junction contained 10 bases not matched to a gene. The CDR3: CASSQDPWTGLTTNEKLFF. DNA for the CDR3: TGTGCCAGCAGCCAAGATCCCTGGACAGGACTGACAACTAATGAAAAACTGTTTTTT. Together with reference TRBV3-1 and TRBJ1-4, the CDR3 gives the full variable domain: DTAVSQTPKYLVTQMGNDKSIKCEQNLGHDTMYWYKQDSKKFLKIMFSYNNKELIINETVPNRFSPKSPDKAHLNLHINSLELGDSAVYFCASSQDPWTGLTTNEKLFFGSGTQLSVL.

The DNA for the CDR3 is TGTGCCAGCAGTTTATCGCGTGGACAACCGGGTGGCTACACCTTC. This gives the protein CASSLSRGQPGGYTF. The chain is built from TRBV27 and TRBJ1-2; perhaps TRBD1 as D (5 bases). Germline CDR1 MNHEY, CDR2 SMNVEV (reference sequence). The CDR3 runs 15 residues. Trimming removed 0 bases from V and 7 bases from J, with 15 bases in between.

This chain links TRBV20-1 with TRBJ1-1; no reliable D call. The CDR3 sequence is 13 residues long. Trimming took off 4 bases at V and 3 bases at J, with 12 bases between the two ends. Germline assignment: CDR1 DFQATT and CDR2 SNEGSKA (reference sequence). The CDR3: CSANRPGDTEAFF. The CDR3 DNA is TGCAGTGCTAATAGGCCCGGGGACACTGAAGCTTTCTTT.

The chain has TRBV30 and TRBJ2-5, with 10 bases matching TRBD2. Per germline, CDR1 GTSNPN and CDR2 SVGIG (reference sequence). V gave up 4 bases and J gave up 2 bases; unmatched junction bases: 13. This CDR3 has 17 residues. Here the CDR3 reads CAWKGASGRMSQETQYF. CDR3 bases: TGTGCCTGGAAGGGGGCTAGCGGGAGAATGAGTCAAGAGACCCAGTACTTC.

The sample holds one count of this clonotype. V usage is TRBV7-9 and J usage is TRBJ2-5; no reliable D call. Trimming shortened V by 5 bases and J by 2 bases, and 12 bases separated the two germline ends. This CDR3 has 14 residues. Looked up from germline, CDR1 is SEHNR and CDR2 is FQNEAQ (reference sequence). Here the CDR3 reads CASSLTTVQETQYF. The CDR3 DNA reads TGTGCCAGCAGCCTAACCACAGTTCAAGAGACCCAGTACTTC. The full variable domain, with the rest looked up from reference TRBV7-9 and TRBJ2-5, is DTGVSQNPRHKITKRGQNVTFRCDPISEHNRLYWYRQTLGQGPEFLTYFQNEAQLEKSRLLSDRFSAERPKGSFSTLEIQRTEQGDSAMYLCASSLTTVQETQYFGPGTRLLVL.

This chain links TRBV4-1 with TRBJ2-5; D is ambiguous. The CDR3 consists of 14 residues. Germline lookup yields CDR1 MGHRA and CDR2 YSYEKL. V lost 3 bases, J lost 1 base, and 9 bases lay in between. CDR3 sequence: CASSHRRTQETQYF. The CDR3 coding sequence is TGCGCCAGCAGCCACCGAAGAACCCAAGAGACCCAGTACTTC.

The DNA for the CDR3 is TGTGCCAGCTCAACAGGGAGCACAGATACGCAGTATTTT. Protein product: CASSTGSTDTQYF. The chain recombines TRBV18 with TRBJ2-3; perhaps TRBD1 as D (6 bases). This CDR3 region has 13 residues. V dropped 5 bases and J dropped 0 bases, with 6 bases sitting between them. Germline loops: CDR1 KGHSH, CDR2 LQKENI. The full variable domain, its missing parts supplied by reference TRBV18 and TRBJ2-3, is NAGVMQNPRHLVRRRGQEARLRCSPMKGHSHVYWYRQLPEEGLKFMVYLQKENIIDESGMPKERFSAEFPKEGPSILRIQQVVRGDSAAYFCASSTGSTDTQYFGPGTRLTVL.

The chain employs TRBV7-2 and TRBJ2-7; 12 nucleotides line up with TRBD2. This CDR3 has 16 amino acids. Germline CDR1 and CDR2: SGHTA and FQGNSA. J lost 7 bases, V lost 5 bases, and 12 bases had no gene match. CDR3: CASSRLGLAGLREQYF. DNA for the CDR3: TGTGCCAGCAGCCGCCTTGGACTAGCGGGGCTCCGGGAGCAGTACTTC.